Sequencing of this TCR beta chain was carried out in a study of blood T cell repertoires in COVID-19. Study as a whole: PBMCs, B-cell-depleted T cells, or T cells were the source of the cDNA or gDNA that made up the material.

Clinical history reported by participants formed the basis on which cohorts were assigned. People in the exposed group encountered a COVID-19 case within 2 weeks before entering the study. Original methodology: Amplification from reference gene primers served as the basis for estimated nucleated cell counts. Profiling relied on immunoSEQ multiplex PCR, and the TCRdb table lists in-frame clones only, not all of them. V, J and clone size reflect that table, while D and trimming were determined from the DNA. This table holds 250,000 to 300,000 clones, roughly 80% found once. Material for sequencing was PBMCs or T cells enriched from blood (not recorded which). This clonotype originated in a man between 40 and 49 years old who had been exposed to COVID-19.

The CDR3 region has the DNA TGTGCCAGCGGAATGGGACTTTCTAATTCACCCCTCCACTTT. Translation gives CASGMGLSNSPLHF. The V call is TRBV2, the J call TRBJ1-6; D is perhaps TRBD1 (5 bases). Deletions cut 8 bases from V and 6 bases from J, with 14 bases between. Germline CDR1 reads SNHLY; CDR2 reads FYNNEI. This CDR3 region has 14 residues.